The rows below give T cell receptor beta chains drawn from one sample of a study of shared clonotypes between healthy human individuals. Here immunoSEQ multiplex PCR was the method, and the copy in TCRdb shows in-frame clones only, minus some. The repertoire holds approximately 470,000 clones, with 60% to 80% as singletons. Sequenced sample: PBMCs. These receptors all stem from a woman in her thirties or forties in good health. Some clones in this sample may be carry-over from other donors' samples. Both conserved end residues are part of each CDR3. D genes are given only for firm matches. Clone size appears in some rows only: once, few, many, or a class for an expanded clone.

v_call	clone_size	d_call	j_call	cdr3_aa	cdr3_nt
TRBV6-1	-	TRBD2	TRBJ2-1	CASSVDVAGGSDEQFF	TGTGCCAGCAGTGTAGACGTCGCGGGAGGGTCCGATGAGCAGTTCTTC
TRBV18	-	-	TRBJ1-2	CASSPTEGYTF	TGTGCCAGCTCACCAACAGAAGGCTACACCTTC
TRBV5-1	-	-	TRBJ2-6	CASSWDSSSGANVLTF	TGCGCCAGCAGCTGGGACTCCTCCTCTGGGGCCAACGTCCTGACTTTC
TRBV5-5	-	-	TRBJ1-1	CASSLQKNTEAFF	TGTGCCAGCAGCTTACAGAAGAACACTGAAGCTTTCTTT
TRBV5-1	-	-	TRBJ1-2	CASSPGPNNYGYTF	TGCGCCAGCAGCCCGGGACCGAATAACTATGGCTACACCTTC
TRBV2	-	-	TRBJ1-1	CASSEEFTEAFF	TGTGCCAGCAGTGAGGAATTCACTGAAGCTTTCTTT
TRBV9	-	-	TRBJ2-7	CASSVDGGPYEQYF	TGTGCCAGCAGCGTAGATGGGGGGCCCTACGAGCAGTACTTC
TRBV10-1	-	TRBD2	TRBJ2-1	CASSEVLANINEQFF	TGCGCCAGCAGTGAGGTACTAGCGAATATCAATGAGCAGTTCTTC
TRBV7-2	few	TRBD2	TRBJ2-6	CAVAGGPGSGANVLTF	TGTGCAGTAGCGGGAGGCCCAGGTTCTGGGGCCAACGTCCTGACTTTC
TRBV5-1	-	TRBD2	TRBJ2-7	CASSLTTSGGSTVEQYF	TGCGCCAGCAGCTTGACGACTAGCGGGGGATCTACGGTGGAGCAGTACTTC
TRBV27	-	TRBD1	TRBJ2-2	CASSRGRNTGELFF	TGTGCCAGCAGTAGGGGGCGGAACACCGGGGAGCTGTTTTTT
TRBV7-6	-	TRBD1	TRBJ1-5	CASSPQSGTGNQPQHF	TGTGCCAGCAGCCCCCAATCAGGGACAGGCAATCAGCCCCAGCATTTT
TRBV6-4	-	-	TRBJ2-3	CASSDSWRADTQYF	TGTGCCAGCAGTGACTCGTGGAGAGCAGATACGCAGTATTTT
TRBV18	-	-	TRBJ1-1	CASSRGGLNTEAFF	TGTGCCAGCTCACGAGGGGGTCTGAACACTGAAGCTTTCTTT
TRBV5-5	once	TRBD1	TRBJ2-7	CASSLLQGSINYEQYF	TGTGCCAGCAGCTTGCTACAGGGGTCGATCAATTACGAGCAGTACTTC
TRBV5-4	few	TRBD2	TRBJ2-5	CASSLVAGETQYF	TGTGCCAGCAGCTTGGTAGCGGGGGAGACCCAGTACTTC
TRBV2	-	TRBD2	TRBJ2-5	CASIGTSGSGGETEEYF	TGTGCCAGCATTGGGACTAGCGGGTCGGGGGGTGAGACCGAGGAGTACTTC
TRBV25-1	-	TRBD2	TRBJ2-1	CASSTRLASAYNEQFF	TGTGCCAGCAGTACCCGACTAGCGTCCGCCTACAATGAGCAGTTCTTC
TRBV6-5	-	-	TRBJ2-7	CASSPPGASSYEQYF	TGTGCCAGCAGTCCCCCGGGGGCGTCCTCCTACGAGCAGTACTTC
TRBV5-1	-	TRBD2	TRBJ2-3	CASSFSGRGTDTQYF	TGCGCCAGCAGCTTTAGCGGGAGGGGCACAGATACGCAGTATTTT
TRBV28	once	TRBD1	TRBJ1-2	CASSSPGQGGHTF	TGTGCCAGCAGTTCCCCGGGACAGGGTGGCCACACCTTC
TRBV6-1	-	-	TRBJ1-5	CASRQGGDQPQHF	TGTGCCAGCAGACAGGGAGGCGATCAGCCCCAGCATTTT
TRBV7-2	-	-	TRBJ1-2	CASSLDRVANYGYTF	TGTGCCAGCAGCTTAGACCGGGTAGCTAACTATGGCTACACCTTC
TRBV20-1	-	-	TRBJ2-7	CSAREVFEQYF	TGCAGTGCTAGAGAGGTATTCGAGCAGTACTTC
TRBV5-4	-	TRBD1	TRBJ1-1	CASSLGQGALNTEAFF	TGTGCCAGCAGCTTGGGGCAGGGGGCCTTGAACACTGAAGCTTTCTTT
TRBV18	once	-	TRBJ2-5	CASSMGIETQYF	TGTGCCAGCTCAATGGGGATAGAGACCCAGTACTTC
TRBV7-9	few	-	TRBJ2-1	CASSTSTGVYNEQFF	TGTGCCAGCAGTACTTCTACGGGAGTTTACAATGAGCAGTTCTTC
TRBV7-9	-	-	TRBJ2-1	CASSLDYNEQFF	TGTGCCAGCAGCTTAGATTACAATGAGCAGTTCTTC
TRBV7-9	-	-	TRBJ1-1	CASSSYMGTEAFF	TGTGCCAGCAGCTCCTACATGGGCACTGAAGCTTTCTTT
TRBV7-8	few	-	TRBJ2-1	CASSLAQNELYNEQFF	TGTGCCAGCAGCTTAGCGCAGAACGAACTCTACAATGAGCAGTTCTTC
TRBV30	-	TRBD1	TRBJ2-3	CALTDRAYTQYF	TGTGCCTTGACAGACAGGGCTTATACGCAGTATTTT
TRBV11-3	few	-	TRBJ2-1	CASSHGGYNEQFF	TGTGCCAGCAGCCATGGGGGGTACAATGAGCAGTTCTTC
TRBV6-5	-	TRBD1	TRBJ2-7	CASSTGTGPYEQYF	TGTGCCAGCAGTACGGGGACAGGACCCTACGAGCAGTACTTC
TRBV2	-	TRBD1	TRBJ2-5	CASSEANRGRETQYF	TGTGCCAGCAGTGAAGCTAACAGGGGGCGGGAGACCCAGTACTTC
TRBV27	-	TRBD1	TRBJ2-4	CASSPRQGTNIQYF	TGTGCCAGCAGTCCCCGACAGGGGACAAACATTCAGTACTTC
TRBV27	-	-	TRBJ2-3	CASRDYRASTDTQYF	TGTGCCAGCAGGGACTACAGGGCGAGCACAGATACGCAGTATTTT
TRBV10-3	-	TRBD2	TRBJ2-7	CAMGTSEYEQYF	TGTGCCATGGGGACTAGCGAGTACGAGCAGTACTTC
TRBV11-2	-	-	TRBJ2-1	CASSLARSREEQFF	TGTGCCAGCAGCTTAGCCCGTAGCAGGGAAGAGCAGTTCTTC
TRBV7-2	-	-	TRBJ2-7	CASRLLGEQYF	TGTGCCAGCAGACTCCTCGGGGAGCAGTACTTC
TRBV30	-	TRBD1	TRBJ2-1	CAWSPGQMRNEQFF	TGTGCCTGGAGTCCGGGACAGATGCGCAATGAGCAGTTCTTC
TRBV18	-	-	TRBJ1-1	CASSPQDTEAFF	TGTGCCAGCTCACCACAGGACACTGAAGCTTTCTTT
TRBV29-1	-	TRBD1	TRBJ1-2	CSAEGDRELDGYTF	TGCAGCGCCGAAGGGGACAGGGAGTTGGATGGCTACACCTTC